This T cell receptor beta chain comes out of a study of T cells in Graves' hyperthyroidism and ophthalmopathy. Study in general: Sampling of peripheral blood happened at initial diagnosis, prior to any treatment.

Germline V gene data show CDR1 as SEHNR and CDR2 as FQNEAQ (reference sequence). Trimming removed 1 base at V and 8 bases at J, with 12 bases between. The CDR3 loop spans 15 amino acids. Amplification of TCR beta CDR3 regions used RNA as the template. In the first-round RT-PCR of the TCR CDR3, the HTBI primer set was used. TCRdb called the multiplex PCR reads again in MiXCR, with one record for every CDR3 protein. The sample has hundreds of thousands of distinct CDR3 sequences; 15% to 17% are singletons. Sequences were obtained from blood. This sequence originates from a woman between 18 and 30 years old with Graves' hyperthyroidism that later progressed to Graves' ophthalmopathy. The chain couples TRBV7-9 to TRBJ1-6; D is unresolved. Written as DNA, the CDR3 is TGTGCCAGCAGCTTAGGGGCCGTAGAGGATTCACCCCTCCACTTT. Its translation: CASSLGAVEDSPLHF.